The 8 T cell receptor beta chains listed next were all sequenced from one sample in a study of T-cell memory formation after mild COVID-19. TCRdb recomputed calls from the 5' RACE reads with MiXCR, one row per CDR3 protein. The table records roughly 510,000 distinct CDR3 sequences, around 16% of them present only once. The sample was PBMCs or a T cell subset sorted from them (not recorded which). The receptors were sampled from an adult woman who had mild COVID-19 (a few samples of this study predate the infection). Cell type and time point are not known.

The CDR3 region has the DNA TGTGCCAGCAGCCGACGCCCCGACGGTACGCAGTATTTT. It translates to CASSRRPDGTQYF. V and J are TRBV13 and TRBJ2-3; unclear D gene. V was clipped by 5 bases and J by 8 bases, with 14 bases between them. The germline V gene has CDR1 PRHDT and CDR2 FYEKMQ (reference sequence). The CDR3 extends over 13 amino acids.

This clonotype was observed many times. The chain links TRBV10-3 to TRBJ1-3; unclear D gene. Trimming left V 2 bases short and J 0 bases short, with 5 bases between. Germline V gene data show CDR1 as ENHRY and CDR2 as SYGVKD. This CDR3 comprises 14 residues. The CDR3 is CAISEKGSGNTIYF. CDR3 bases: TGTGCCATCAGTGAGAAGGGCTCTGGAAACACCATATATTTT.

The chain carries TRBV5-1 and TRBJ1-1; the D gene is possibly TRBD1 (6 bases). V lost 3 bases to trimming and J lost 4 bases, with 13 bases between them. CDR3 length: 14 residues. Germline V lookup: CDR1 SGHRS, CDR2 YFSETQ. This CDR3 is CASSSRDTSTEAFF. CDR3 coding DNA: TGCGCCAGCAGCTCCCGGGACACGTCCACTGAAGCTTTCTTT.

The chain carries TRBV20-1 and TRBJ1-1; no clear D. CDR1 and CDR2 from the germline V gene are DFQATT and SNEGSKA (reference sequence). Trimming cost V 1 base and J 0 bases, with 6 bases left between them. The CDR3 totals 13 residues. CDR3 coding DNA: TGCAGTGCTAGAGGGTACGTGAACACTGAAGCTTTCTTT. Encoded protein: CSARGYVNTEAFF.

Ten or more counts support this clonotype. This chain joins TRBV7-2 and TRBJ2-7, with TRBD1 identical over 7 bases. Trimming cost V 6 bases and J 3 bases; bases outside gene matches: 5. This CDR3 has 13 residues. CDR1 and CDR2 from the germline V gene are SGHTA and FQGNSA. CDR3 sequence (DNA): TGTGCCAGCAGTCGCGACAGGGACTACGAGCAGTACTTC. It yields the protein CASSRDRDYEQYF.

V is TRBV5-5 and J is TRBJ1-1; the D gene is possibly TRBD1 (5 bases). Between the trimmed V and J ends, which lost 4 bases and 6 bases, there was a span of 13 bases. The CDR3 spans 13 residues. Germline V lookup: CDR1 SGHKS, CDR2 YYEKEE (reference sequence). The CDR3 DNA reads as TGTGCCAGCAGCGACGAGGGGTGGGCTGAAGCTTTCTTT. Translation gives CASSDEGWAEAFF. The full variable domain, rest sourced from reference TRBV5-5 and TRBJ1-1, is DAGVTQSPTHLIKTRGQQVTLRCSPISGHKSVSWYQQVLGQGPQFIFQYYEKEERGRGNFPDRFSARQFPNYSSELNVNALLLGDSALYLCASSDEGWAEAFFGQGTRLTVV.

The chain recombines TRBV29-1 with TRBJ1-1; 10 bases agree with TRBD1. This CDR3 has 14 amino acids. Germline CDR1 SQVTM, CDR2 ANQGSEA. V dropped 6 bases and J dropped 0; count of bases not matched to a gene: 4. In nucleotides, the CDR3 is TGCAGCGTGGCGACAGGGGGCCTGAACACTGAAGCTTTCTTT. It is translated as CSVATGGLNTEAFF.

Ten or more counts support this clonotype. The CDR3 nucleotides are TGTGCCAGCAGTGAGGAGGACTTTCTTCTAATGGCTACAGATACGCAGTATTTT. It codes for CASSEEDFLLMATDTQYF. The chain joins TRBV2 to TRBJ2-3; weak D call: TRBD2 (5 bases). This CDR3 contains 18 residues. Trimming pared 3 bases from V and 3 bases from J, leaving 22 bases between. Germline CDR1 reads SNHLY; CDR2 reads FYNNEI.